This TCR beta chain was recovered during a study of response to subunit inactivated influenza vaccine. This CDR3 is 13 amino acids long. Trimming took 3 bases from V and 3 from J, leaving 5 bases between them. Germline CDR1 is LNHDA and CDR2 is SQIVND (reference sequence). MiXCR was run by TCRdb on the RT-PCR reads, yielding one entry per CDR3 protein. The sample contains approximately 500,000 distinct CDR3 sequences, roughly 23% of which appear only once. This same sample was also taken into another study, of T cells expressing NK-cell markers. This second report adds: 5'RACE template switching with UMIs generated TCR beta cDNA. CD3+CD56+NKG2C+, CD3+CD56+NKG2C- and CD3+CD56-NKG2C+ T cells, once sorted, supplied the TCR beta repertoires. With respect to HCMV, most of the eight sequenced donors were seropositive, and one was seronegative. Top CD8+ clonotypes included the dominant CD3+CD56+NKG2C+ clonotypes in six donors. Researchers report these clonotypes also headed the CD3+CD56-NKG2C+ fraction in four donors.

V usage is TRBV19 and J usage is TRBJ2-2; D remains unclear. The source is a man over 45 who received an inactivated influenza vaccine. Sequenced here: CD4+ T cells sorted from PBMCs, sampled 11 to 12 days after vaccination. The CDR3 here is CASSIGHTGELFF. The CDR3 region has the DNA TGTGCCAGTAGTATTGGGCACACCGGGGAGCTGTTTTTT.